The clone carrying this T cell receptor (beta chain) was seen many times. Its specificity is unknown. It was by 5'RACE with 10-nucleotide random UMIs that the cDNA was made. In TCRdb, the 5' RACE reads were re-called with MiXCR into one record per CDR3 protein. The repertoire has 54,000 or so distinct CDR3 sequences, roughly 3.8% of them found once; the top ten carry over 5.5%. The sample belongs to a study of neurological immune-mediated disorders. Germline V CDR1 and CDR2: DFQATT, SNEGSKA (reference sequence). V shed 2 bases and J 3 bases; nucleotides not matched to a gene: 9. The CDR3 extends over 16 amino acids. Study-level results: The level of TCR clonal expansion was highest in patients with HTLV-1-associated myelopathy and lowest in multiple sclerosis, where it fell below the level seen in healthy controls. Expanded clones shared no identical CDR3 amino acid sequences across subjects, which suggested private TCR-beta repertoires in all groups.

Where libraries were unsorted, they were derived from 2 million PBMCs stored at -80 degrees C. The sequence derives from a man in his sixties with multiple sclerosis. Material: PBMCs. The chain carries TRBV20-1 and TRBJ2-7; 11 bases fit TRBD2. The CDR3 bases are TGCAGTGCTAGATCTGAGACTAGCGGGACAATCTACGAGCAGTACTTC. Translation: CSARSETSGTIYEQYF.